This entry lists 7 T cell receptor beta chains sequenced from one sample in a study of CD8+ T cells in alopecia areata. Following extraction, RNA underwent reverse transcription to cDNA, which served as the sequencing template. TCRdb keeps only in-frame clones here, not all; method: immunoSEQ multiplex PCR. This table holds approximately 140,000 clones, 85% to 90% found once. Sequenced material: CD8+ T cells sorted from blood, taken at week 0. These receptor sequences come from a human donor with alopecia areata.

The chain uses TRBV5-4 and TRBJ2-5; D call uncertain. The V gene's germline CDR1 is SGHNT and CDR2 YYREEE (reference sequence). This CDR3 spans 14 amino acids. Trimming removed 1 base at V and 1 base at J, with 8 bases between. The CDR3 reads CASSLSSVQETQYF. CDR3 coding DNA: TGTGCCAGCAGCTTGTCCTCCGTCCAAGAGACCCAGTACTTC.

CDR3 sequence reads: CASTPTGTNTGELFF. The CDR3 DNA reads TGTGCCAGCACCCCGACGGGGACGAACACCGGGGAGCTGTTTTTT. V gene TRBV28 combines with J gene TRBJ2-2; TRBD2 is a possible D gene (5 bases). The V gene's germline CDR1 is MDHEN and CDR2 SYDVKM. This CDR3 has 15 amino acids. With 7 bases removed from V and 0 bases from J, the gap between germline ends came to 12 bases.

The CDR3 nucleotides read TGTGCCTGGAGCTCAGGGGGCCCTTACTATGGCTACACCTTC. This sequence encodes CAWSSGGPYYGYTF. The rearrangement uses TRBV30 and TRBJ1-2; TRBD1 agrees at 8 bases. Germline assignment: CDR1 GTSNPN and CDR2 SVGIG (reference sequence). The CDR3 is 14 residues long. With 3 bases clipped from V and 3 bases from J, the junction kept 6 bases outside the gene matches.

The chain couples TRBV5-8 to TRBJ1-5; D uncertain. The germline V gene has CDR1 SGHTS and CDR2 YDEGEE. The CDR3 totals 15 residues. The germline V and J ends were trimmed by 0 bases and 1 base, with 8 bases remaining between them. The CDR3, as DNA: TGTGCCAGCAGCTTGGTTGGCAGGAGCAATCAGCCCCAGCATTTT. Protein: CASSLVGRSNQPQHF.

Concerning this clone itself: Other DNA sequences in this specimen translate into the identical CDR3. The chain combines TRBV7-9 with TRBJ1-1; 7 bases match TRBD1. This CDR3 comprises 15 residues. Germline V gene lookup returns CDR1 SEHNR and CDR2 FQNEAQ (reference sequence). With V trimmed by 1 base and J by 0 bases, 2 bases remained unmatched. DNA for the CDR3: TGTGCCAGCAGCTTAGGGACAGGCTTGAACACTGAAGCTTTCTTT. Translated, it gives CASSLGTGLNTEAFF.

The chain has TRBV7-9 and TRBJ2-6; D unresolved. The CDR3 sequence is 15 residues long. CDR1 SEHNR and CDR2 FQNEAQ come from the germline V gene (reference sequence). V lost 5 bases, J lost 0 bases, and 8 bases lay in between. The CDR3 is CASSKPASGANVLTF. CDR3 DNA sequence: TGTGCCAGCAGCAAGCCGGCCTCTGGGGCCAACGTCCTGACTTTC.

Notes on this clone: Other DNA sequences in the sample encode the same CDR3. The CDR3 spells CSVVTDSYEQYF. The CDR3 bases are TGCAGCGTTGTGACAGACTCCTACGAGCAGTACTTC. The rearrangement joins TRBV29-1 to TRBJ2-7; a weak D match, TRBD1 (5 bases). Germline CDR1 reads SQVTM; CDR2 reads ANQGSEA. CDR3 size: 12 residues. Trimming took off 4 bases at V and 0 bases at J, with 7 bases between the two ends.